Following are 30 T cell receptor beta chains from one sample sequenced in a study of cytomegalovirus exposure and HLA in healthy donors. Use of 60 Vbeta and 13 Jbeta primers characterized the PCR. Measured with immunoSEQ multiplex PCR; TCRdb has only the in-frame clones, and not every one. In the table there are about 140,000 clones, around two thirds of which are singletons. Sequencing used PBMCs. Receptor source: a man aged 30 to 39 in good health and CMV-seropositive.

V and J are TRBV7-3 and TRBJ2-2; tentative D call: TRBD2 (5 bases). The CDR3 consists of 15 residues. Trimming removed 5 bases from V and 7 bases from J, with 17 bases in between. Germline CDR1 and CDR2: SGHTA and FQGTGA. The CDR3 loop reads CASSPTGGGGGELFF. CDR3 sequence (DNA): TGTGCCAGCAGCCCGACCGGAGGAGGTGGCGGGGAGCTGTTTTTT.

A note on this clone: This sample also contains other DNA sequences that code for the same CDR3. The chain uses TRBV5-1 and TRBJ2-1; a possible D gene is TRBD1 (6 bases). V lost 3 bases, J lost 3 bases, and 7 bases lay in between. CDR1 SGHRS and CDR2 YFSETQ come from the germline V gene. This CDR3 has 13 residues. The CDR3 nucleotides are TGCGCCAGCAGCTCGGACAGCTACAATGAGCAGTTCTTC. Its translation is CASSSDSYNEQFF.

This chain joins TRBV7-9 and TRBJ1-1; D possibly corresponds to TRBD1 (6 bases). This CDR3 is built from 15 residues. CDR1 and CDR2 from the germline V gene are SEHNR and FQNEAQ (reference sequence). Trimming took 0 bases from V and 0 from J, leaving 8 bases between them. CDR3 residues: CASSLARTVNTEAFF. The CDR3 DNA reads TGTGCCAGCAGCTTAGCGAGGACAGTGAACACTGAAGCTTTCTTT. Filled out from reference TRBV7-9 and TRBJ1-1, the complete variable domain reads DTGVSQNPRHKITKRGQNVTFRCDPISEHNRLYWYRQTLGQGPEFLTYFQNEAQLEKSRLLSDRFSAERPKGSFSTLEIQRTEQGDSAMYLCASSLARTVNTEAFFGQGTRLTVV.

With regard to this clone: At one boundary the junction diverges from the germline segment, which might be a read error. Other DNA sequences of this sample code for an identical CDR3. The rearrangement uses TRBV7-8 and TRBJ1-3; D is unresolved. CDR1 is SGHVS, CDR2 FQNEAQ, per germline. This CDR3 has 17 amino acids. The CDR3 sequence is CASSLRRQALSGNTIYF. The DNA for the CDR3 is TGTGCCAGTAGCTTAAGGCGTCAGGCTCTCTCTGGAAACACCATATATTTT.

In nucleotides, the CDR3 is TGTGCCAGCACAGGAACTAGCACAGATACGCAGTATTTT. The encoded protein is CASTGTSTDTQYF. The V and J genes are TRBV6-5 and TRBJ2-3; no clear D gene. Per germline, CDR1 MNHEY and CDR2 SVGAGI. The CDR3 runs to 13 residues. The V end lost 7 bases, the J end lost 0 bases, and 8 bases lay between the germline ends.

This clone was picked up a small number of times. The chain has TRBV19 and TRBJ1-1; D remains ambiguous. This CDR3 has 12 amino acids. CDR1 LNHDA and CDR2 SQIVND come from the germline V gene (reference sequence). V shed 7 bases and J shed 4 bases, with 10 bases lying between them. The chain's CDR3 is CASNHPGTEAFF. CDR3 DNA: TGTGCCAGTAACCACCCAGGCACTGAAGCTTTCTTT.

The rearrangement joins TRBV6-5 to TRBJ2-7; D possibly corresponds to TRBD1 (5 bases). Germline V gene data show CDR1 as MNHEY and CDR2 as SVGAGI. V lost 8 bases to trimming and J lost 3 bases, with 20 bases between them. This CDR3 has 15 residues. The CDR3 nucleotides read TGTGCCAGCTCCCAGGGCCAGGCGCGGTTCTACGAGCAGTACTTC. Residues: CASSQGQARFYEQYF.

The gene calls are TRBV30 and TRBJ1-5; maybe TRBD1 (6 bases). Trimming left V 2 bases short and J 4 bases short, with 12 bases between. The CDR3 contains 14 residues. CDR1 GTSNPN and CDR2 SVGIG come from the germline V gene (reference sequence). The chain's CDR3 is CAWSQQGSNQPQHF. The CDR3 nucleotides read TGTGCCTGGAGTCAACAGGGTAGTAATCAGCCCCAGCATTTT.

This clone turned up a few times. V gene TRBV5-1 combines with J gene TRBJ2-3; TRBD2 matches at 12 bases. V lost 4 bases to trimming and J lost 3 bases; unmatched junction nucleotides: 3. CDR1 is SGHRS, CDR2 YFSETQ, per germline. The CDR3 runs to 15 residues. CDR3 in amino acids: CASSDGTSGTDTQYF. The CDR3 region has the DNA TGCGCCAGCAGCGACGGGACTAGCGGGACAGATACGCAGTATTTT.

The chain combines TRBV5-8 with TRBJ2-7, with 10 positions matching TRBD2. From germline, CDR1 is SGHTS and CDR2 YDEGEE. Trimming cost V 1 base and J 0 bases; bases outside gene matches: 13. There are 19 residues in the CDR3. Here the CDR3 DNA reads TGTGCCAGCAGCTTGTATCAGGGGGCTAGCGGGAGTCTCTCCTACGAGCAGTACTTC. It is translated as CASSLYQGASGSLSYEQYF.

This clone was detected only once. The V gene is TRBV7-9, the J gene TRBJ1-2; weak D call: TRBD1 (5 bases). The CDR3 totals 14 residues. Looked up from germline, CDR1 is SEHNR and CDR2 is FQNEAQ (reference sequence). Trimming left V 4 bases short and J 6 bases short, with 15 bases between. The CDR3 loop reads CASSSSWEGHGYTF. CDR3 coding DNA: TGTGCCAGCAGCTCAAGTTGGGAGGGACATGGCTACACCTTC.

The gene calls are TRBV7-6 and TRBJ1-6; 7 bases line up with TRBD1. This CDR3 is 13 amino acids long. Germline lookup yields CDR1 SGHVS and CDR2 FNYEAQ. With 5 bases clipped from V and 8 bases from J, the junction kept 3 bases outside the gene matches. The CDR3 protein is CASSMTGYSPLHF. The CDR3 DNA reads TGTGCCAGCAGCATGACAGGGTATTCACCCCTCCACTTT.

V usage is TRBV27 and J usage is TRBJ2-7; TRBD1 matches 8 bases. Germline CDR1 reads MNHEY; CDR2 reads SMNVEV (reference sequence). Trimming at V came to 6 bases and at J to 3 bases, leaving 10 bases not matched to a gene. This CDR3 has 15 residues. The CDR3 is CASRDRGNIIYEQYF. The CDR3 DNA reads TGTGCCAGCAGAGACAGGGGTAACATTATCTACGAGCAGTACTTC.

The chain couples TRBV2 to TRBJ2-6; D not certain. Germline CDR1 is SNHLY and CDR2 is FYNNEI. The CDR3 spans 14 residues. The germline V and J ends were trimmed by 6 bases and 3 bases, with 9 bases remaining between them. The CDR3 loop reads CASRSVGGANVLTF. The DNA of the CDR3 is TGTGCCAGCAGGTCGGTTGGTGGGGCCAACGTCCTGACTTTC.

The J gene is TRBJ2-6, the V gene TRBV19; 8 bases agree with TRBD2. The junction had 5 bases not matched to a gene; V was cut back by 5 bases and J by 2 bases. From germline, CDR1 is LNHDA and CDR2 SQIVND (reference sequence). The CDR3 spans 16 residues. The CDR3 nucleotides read TGTGCCAGTAGTCCCCGAGCGGGGGCTGGGGCCAACGTCCTGACTTTC. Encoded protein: CASSPRAGAGANVLTF.

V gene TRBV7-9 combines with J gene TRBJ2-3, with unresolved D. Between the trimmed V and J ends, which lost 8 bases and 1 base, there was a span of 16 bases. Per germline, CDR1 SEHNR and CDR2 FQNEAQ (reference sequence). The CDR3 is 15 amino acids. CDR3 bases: TGTGCCAGCGATCAGACACCACGTGGCACAGATACGCAGTATTTT. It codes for CASDQTPRGTDTQYF. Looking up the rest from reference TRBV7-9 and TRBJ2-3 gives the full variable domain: DTGVSQNPRHKITKRGQNVTFRCDPISEHNRLYWYRQTLGQGPEFLTYFQNEAQLEKSRLLSDRFSAERPKGSFSTLEIQRTEQGDSAMYLCASDQTPRGTDTQYFGPGTRLTVL.

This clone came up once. The CDR3 protein is CASSLSLRSNYGYTF. The CDR3 coding sequence is TGTGCCAGCAGCTTAAGTCTGAGGAGTAACTATGGCTACACCTTC. V gene TRBV11-2 combines with J gene TRBJ1-2; D is undetermined. The CDR3 contains 15 residues. V shed 2 bases and J shed 1 base, with 11 bases lying between them. Per the germline V gene, CDR1 is SGHAT and CDR2 is FQNNGV.

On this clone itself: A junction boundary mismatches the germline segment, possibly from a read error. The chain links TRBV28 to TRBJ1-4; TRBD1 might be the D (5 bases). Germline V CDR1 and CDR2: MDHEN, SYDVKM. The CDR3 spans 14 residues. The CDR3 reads CASSSGQTNERLFF. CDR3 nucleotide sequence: TGTGCCAGCAGTTCCGGACAAACTAATGAAAGACTGTTTTTT.

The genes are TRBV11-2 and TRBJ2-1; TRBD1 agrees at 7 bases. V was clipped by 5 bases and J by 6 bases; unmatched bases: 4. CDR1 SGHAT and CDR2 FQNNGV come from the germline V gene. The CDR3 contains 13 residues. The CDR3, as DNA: TGTGCCAGCAGCCGCGACAGGGCCAATGAGCAGTTCTTC. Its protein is CASSRDRANEQFF.

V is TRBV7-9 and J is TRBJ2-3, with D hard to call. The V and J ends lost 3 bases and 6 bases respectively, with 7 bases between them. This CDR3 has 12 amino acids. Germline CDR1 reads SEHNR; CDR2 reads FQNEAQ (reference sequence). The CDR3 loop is CASSFGWDTQYF. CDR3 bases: TGTGCCAGCAGCTTTGGCTGGGATACGCAGTATTTT.

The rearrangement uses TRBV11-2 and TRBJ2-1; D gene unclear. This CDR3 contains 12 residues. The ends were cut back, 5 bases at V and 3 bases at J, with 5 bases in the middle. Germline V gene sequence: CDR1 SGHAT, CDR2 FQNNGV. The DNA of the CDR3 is TGTGCCAGCAGCCGCTACTACAATGAGCAGTTCTTC. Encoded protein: CASSRYYNEQFF.

CDR3 sequence (DNA): TGTGCCAGCAGCTCCCCTTTTGGCTCAGGGATCGTGAACACTGAAGCTTTCTTT. Its translation: CASSSPFGSGIVNTEAFF. V and J are TRBV5-6 and TRBJ1-1, with TRBD1 as a possible D gene (5 bases). Germline V gene lookup returns CDR1 SGHDT and CDR2 YYEEEE. V gave up 3 bases and J gave up 0 bases, with 21 bases separating them. The CDR3 spans 18 residues.

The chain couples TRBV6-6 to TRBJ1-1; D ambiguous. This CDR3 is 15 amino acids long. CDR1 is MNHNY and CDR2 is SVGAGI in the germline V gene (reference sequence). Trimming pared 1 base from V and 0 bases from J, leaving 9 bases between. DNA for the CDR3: TGTGCCAGCAGTTACTTTCAGGCCGTGAACACTGAAGCTTTCTTT. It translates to CASSYFQAVNTEAFF.

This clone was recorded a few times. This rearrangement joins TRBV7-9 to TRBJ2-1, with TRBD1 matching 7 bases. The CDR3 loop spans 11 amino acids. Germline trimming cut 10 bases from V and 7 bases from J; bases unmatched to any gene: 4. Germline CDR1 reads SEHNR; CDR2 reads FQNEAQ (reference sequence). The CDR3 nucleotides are TGTGCCATACAGGGGAATAATGAGCAGTTCTTC. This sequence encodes CAIQGNNEQFF.

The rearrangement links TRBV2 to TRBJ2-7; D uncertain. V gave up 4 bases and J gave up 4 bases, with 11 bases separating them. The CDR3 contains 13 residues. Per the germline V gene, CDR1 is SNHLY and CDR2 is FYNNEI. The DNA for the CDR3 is TGTGCCAGCAGTGTTACAGCCTCTTACGAGCAGTACTTC. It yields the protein CASSVTASYEQYF.

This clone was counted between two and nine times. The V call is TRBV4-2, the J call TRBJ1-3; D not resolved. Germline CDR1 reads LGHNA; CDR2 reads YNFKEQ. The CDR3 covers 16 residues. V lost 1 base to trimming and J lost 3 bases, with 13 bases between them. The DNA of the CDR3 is TGTGCCAGCAGCCAAGTTGGCGGGCGGTATGGAAACACCATATATTTT. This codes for CASSQVGGRYGNTIYF.

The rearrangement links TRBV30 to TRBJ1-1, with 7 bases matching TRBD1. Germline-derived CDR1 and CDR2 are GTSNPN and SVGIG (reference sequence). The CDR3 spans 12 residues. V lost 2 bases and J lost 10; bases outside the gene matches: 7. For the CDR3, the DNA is TGTGCCTGGAGTAAACAGGGGATGGTAGCTTTCTTT. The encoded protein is CAWSKQGMVAFF.

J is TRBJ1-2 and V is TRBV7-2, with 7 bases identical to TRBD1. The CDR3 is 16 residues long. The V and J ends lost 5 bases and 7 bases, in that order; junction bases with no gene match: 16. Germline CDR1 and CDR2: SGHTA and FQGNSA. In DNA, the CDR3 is TGTGCCAGCAGCCTCGCCAACACAGGGGTCCAGGGTGGCTACACCTTC. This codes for CASSLANTGVQGGYTF.

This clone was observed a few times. The CDR3 region has the DNA TGCGCCAGCAGCATAGCCCCGGGTTCCACTGAAGCTTTCTTT. Translation gives CASSIAPGSTEAFF. The gene calls are TRBV5-1 and TRBJ1-1; no definite D call. V was clipped by 4 bases and J by 4 bases, with 14 bases between them. This CDR3 is 14 amino acids long. In germline, CDR1 is SGHRS, CDR2 YFSETQ.

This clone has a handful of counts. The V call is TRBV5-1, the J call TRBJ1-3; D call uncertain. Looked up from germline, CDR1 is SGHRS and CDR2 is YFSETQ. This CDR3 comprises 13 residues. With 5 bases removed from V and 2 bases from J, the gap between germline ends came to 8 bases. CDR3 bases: TGCGCCAGCAGTCCAACAGCTGGAAACACCATATATTTT. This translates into CASSPTAGNTIYF.